This T cell receptor (beta chain) stems from a study of blood T cell repertoires in COVID-19. Study background: Collection of acute and convalescent COVID-19 samples took place in the United States, Italy and Spain. The cDNA or gDNA used as material had been derived from T cells, B-cell-depleted T cells, or PBMCs.

The V gene's germline CDR1 is SQVTM and CDR2 ANQGSEA. The CDR3 contains 13 residues. Between the trimmed V and J ends, which lost 3 bases and 5 bases, there was a span of 13 bases. Original methodology: Using reference gene primer amplification, nucleated cell counts were estimated. The data were produced by immunoSEQ multiplex PCR, yet TCRdb's version contains in-frame clones alone and is incomplete. V, J and clone size were drawn from that table, and D and trimming were deduced from the DNA. The sample comprises 150,000 to 200,000 clones, over 80% of which are singletons, and 1.6% rests with the top ten.

The J gene is TRBJ1-2, the V gene TRBV29-1; D uncertain. The clonotype originates from a woman in her forties or fifties with acute or convalescent COVID-19. Sequencing used peripheral blood. In DNA, the CDR3 is TGCAGCGTTGAGGCCATTATCCCATATGGCTACACCTTC. Protein product: CSVEAIIPYGYTF.